Below are 15 T cell receptor beta chains sequenced from a single sample in a study of T cells in localized non-small cell lung cancer. Generated by immunoSEQ multiplex PCR, the TCRdb table keeps only in-frame clones and is missing some. The sample shows 70,000 to 90,000 clones, more than 75% of them seen only once. The material sequenced was peripheral blood, taken before any cancer treatment. Source of these receptors: an older female donor with stage I lung adenocarcinoma.

The rearrangement links TRBV7-6 to TRBJ1-5; D unresolved. This CDR3 has 15 residues. V shed 1 base and J shed 0 bases, with 7 bases lying between them. Germline loops: CDR1 SGHVS, CDR2 FNYEAQ. In nucleotides, the CDR3 is TGTGCCAGCAGCTTAGTACCAAATAGCAATCAGCCCCAGCATTTT. Translated, it gives CASSLVPNSNQPQHF.

This chain links TRBV5-8 with TRBJ2-5; 11 positions agree with TRBD2. The CDR3 consists of 15 residues. Germline values: CDR1 SGHTS, CDR2 YDEGEE. V lost 4 bases and J lost 1; bases outside the gene matches: 3. The CDR3 loop is CASSGGTSGQETQYF. Written as DNA, the CDR3 is TGTGCCAGCAGCGGAGGGACTAGCGGCCAAGAGACCCAGTACTTC.

The chain has TRBV5-8 and TRBJ1-5; D is unresolved. Germline loops: CDR1 SGHTS, CDR2 YDEGEE. Trimming pared 3 bases from V and 9 bases from J, leaving 28 bases between. The CDR3 totals 18 residues. The CDR3 coding sequence is TGTGCCAGCAGCTCGGAATCCGACACAAGAATGGAGGGCTCGCCCCAGCATTTT. It encodes CASSSESDTRMEGSPQHF.

The gene calls are TRBV6-1 and TRBJ2-1, with D possibly called TRBD1 or TRBD2 (7 bases each). This CDR3 is built from 15 residues. CDR1 and CDR2 (germline): MNHNS, SASEGT. V dropped 6 bases and J dropped 3 bases, with 15 bases sitting between them. The CDR3 is CASSFRGGYYNEQFF. The CDR3 DNA reads as TGTGCCAGCAGCTTCAGGGGGGGCTACTACAATGAGCAGTTCTTC.

On this clone itself: The sample holds other DNA sequences that translate to the same CDR3. The V and J genes are TRBV27 and TRBJ2-1; 7 bases line up with TRBD2. The germline gives CDR1 MNHEY, CDR2 SMNVEV (reference sequence). The V gene end was trimmed by 6 bases and the J gene end by 3 bases; junction bases not matched to a gene: 2. There are 13 residues in the CDR3. The DNA of the CDR3 is TGTGCCAGCAGCTCGGGGGGCTACAATGAGCAGTTCTTC. Translated: CASSSGGYNEQFF.

The V and J genes are TRBV11-1 and TRBJ2-1; D is unclear. Trimming took 1 base from V and 9 from J, leaving 16 bases between them. CDR3 length: 15 amino acids. CDR1 and CDR2 from the germline V gene are SGHAT and FQDESV (reference sequence). For the CDR3, the DNA is TGTGCCAGCAGCTTAGGGGCCAGCAATCTCCTTGAGCAGTTCTTC. Its translation: CASSLGASNLLEQFF.

Comment on this clone: Other DNA sequences in the sample encode the same CDR3. The chain is built from TRBV11-2 and TRBJ1-5; TRBD1 agrees at 7 bases. J lost 4 bases, V lost 3 bases, and 3 bases had no gene match. The V gene's germline CDR1 is SGHAT and CDR2 FQNNGV. The CDR3 is 14 residues long. CDR3 region: CASSFLGQNQPQHF. The DNA of the CDR3 is TGTGCCAGCAGCTTCCTGGGACAGAATCAGCCCCAGCATTTT. The whole variable domain, filled in from reference TRBV11-2 and TRBJ1-5, reads EAGVAQSPRYKIIEKRQSVAFWCNPISGHATLYWYQQILGQGPKLLIQFQNNGVVDDSQLPKDRFSAERLKGVDSTLKIQPAKLEDSAVYLCASSFLGQNQPQHFGDGTRLSIL.

V is TRBV4-3 and J is TRBJ1-3; 7 nucleotides line up with TRBD1. The CDR3 is 15 residues long. V dropped 0 bases and J dropped 2; count of bases not matched to a gene: 1. Per germline, CDR1 LGHNA and CDR2 YSLEER. CDR3 coding DNA: TGCGCCAGCAGCCAAGACGACAGGGCTGGAAACACCATATATTTT. Protein product: CASSQDDRAGNTIYF.

The chain joins TRBV5-1 to TRBJ2-3; D is ambiguous. V lost 4 bases and J 4 bases, leaving 16 bases between the germline ends. From germline, CDR1 is SGHRS and CDR2 YFSETQ. This CDR3 spans 15 amino acids. The CDR3 DNA follows: TGCGCCAGCAGCCAGACGTACTCGGGTGCAGATACGCAGTATTTT. This gives the protein CASSQTYSGADTQYF.

This clone was detected once. V usage is TRBV2 and J usage is TRBJ2-7; D call uncertain. The V and J ends lost 3 bases and 1 base respectively, with 7 bases between them. This CDR3 is built from 13 residues. Germline V CDR1 and CDR2: SNHLY, FYNNEI. CDR3 region: CASSDPNSYEQYF. CDR3 coding DNA: TGTGCCAGCAGTGACCCTAATTCCTACGAGCAGTACTTC.

V and J are TRBV28 and TRBJ1-2; no reliable D call. V lost 6 bases to trimming and J lost 8 bases, with 22 bases between them. This CDR3 spans 15 amino acids. Looked up from germline, CDR1 is MDHEN and CDR2 is SYDVKM. This chain's CDR3 is CASSSLAGREDGYTF. CDR3 nucleotides: TGTGCCAGCAGCTCCCTGGCCGGGAGGGAAGACGGCTACACCTTC.

This clone was detected once. This rearrangement joins TRBV11-3 to TRBJ2-5; weak D call: TRBD2 (6 bases). The CDR3 loop spans 15 amino acids. V shed 1 base and J shed 1 base, with 10 bases lying between them. Germline CDR1 and CDR2: SGHNT and YENEEA. The chain's CDR3 is CASSLGGGSQETQYF. CDR3 nucleotide sequence: TGTGCCAGCAGCTTAGGTGGAGGGAGCCAAGAGACCCAGTACTTC.

The CDR3 bases are TGTGCCAGCAGCCTACGGACAGGGCCCACCTACAATGAGCAGTTCTTC. Translating it yields CASSLRTGPTYNEQFF. This rearrangement joins TRBV7-9 to TRBJ2-1; TRBD1 matches at 8 bases. The germline V gene encodes CDR1 SEHNR and CDR2 FQNEAQ (reference sequence). V trimming: 5 bases; J trimming: 2 bases; junction bases outside the gene matches: 8. There are 16 residues in the CDR3.

V is TRBV27 and J is TRBJ2-5; TRBD2 matches 14 bases. Trimming took 4 bases from V and 3 from J; bases not matched to a gene: 10. The CDR3 is 18 residues long. Germline CDR1 MNHEY, CDR2 SMNVEV (reference sequence). The CDR3 DNA reads TGTGCCAGCAGTTCCCTAAAATCGGGACTAGCGGGAGAAGAGACCCAGTACTTC. Amino acid sequence: CASSSLKSGLAGEETQYF.

The J gene is TRBJ1-1, the V gene TRBV6-6, with D unresolved. This CDR3 is built from 12 residues. Germline CDR1 MNHNY, CDR2 SVGAGI (reference sequence). The V and J ends lost 6 bases and 4 bases respectively, with 9 bases between them. CDR3 nucleotide sequence: TGTGCCAGCAGCCCGACCTTCACTGAAGCTTTCTTT. It is translated as CASSPTFTEAFF.